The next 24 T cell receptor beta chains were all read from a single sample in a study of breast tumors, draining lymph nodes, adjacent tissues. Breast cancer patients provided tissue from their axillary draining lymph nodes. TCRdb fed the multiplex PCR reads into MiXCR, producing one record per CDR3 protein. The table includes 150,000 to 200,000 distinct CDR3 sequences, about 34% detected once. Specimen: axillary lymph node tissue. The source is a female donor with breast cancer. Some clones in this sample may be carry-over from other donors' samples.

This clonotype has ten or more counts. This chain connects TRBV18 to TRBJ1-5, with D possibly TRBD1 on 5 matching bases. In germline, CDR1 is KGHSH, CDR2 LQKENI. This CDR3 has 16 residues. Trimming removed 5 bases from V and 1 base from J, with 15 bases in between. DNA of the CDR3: TGTGCCAGCTCAGATGGGGATGGGGGGAGCAATCAGCCCCAGCATTTT. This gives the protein CASSDGDGGSNQPQHF.

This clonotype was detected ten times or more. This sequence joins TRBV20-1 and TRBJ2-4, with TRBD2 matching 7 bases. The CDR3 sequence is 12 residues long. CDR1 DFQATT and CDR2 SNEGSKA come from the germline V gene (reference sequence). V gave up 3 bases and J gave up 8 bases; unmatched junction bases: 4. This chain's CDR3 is CSASRGEDIQYF. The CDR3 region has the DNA TGCAGTGCTAGTCGGGGGGAGGACATTCAGTACTTC.

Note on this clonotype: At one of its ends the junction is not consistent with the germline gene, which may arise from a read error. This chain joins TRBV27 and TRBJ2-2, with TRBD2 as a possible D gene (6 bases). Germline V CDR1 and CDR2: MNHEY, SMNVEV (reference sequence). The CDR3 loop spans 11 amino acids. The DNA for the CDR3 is TGTGCCAGGAAACACTCCGGGGGGCTGTTTTTT. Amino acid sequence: CARKHSGGLFF.

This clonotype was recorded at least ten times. The CDR3 protein is CSARSRDRGRQYF. In nucleotides, the CDR3 is TGCAGTGCTAGGTCCCGGGACAGGGGACGGCAGTATTTT. The V gene is TRBV20-1, the J gene TRBJ2-3; TRBD1 matches at 10 bases. The germline gives CDR1 DFQATT, CDR2 SNEGSKA (reference sequence). Trimming removed 3 bases from V and 11 bases from J; junction bases left unmatched: 8. The CDR3 has 13 residues.

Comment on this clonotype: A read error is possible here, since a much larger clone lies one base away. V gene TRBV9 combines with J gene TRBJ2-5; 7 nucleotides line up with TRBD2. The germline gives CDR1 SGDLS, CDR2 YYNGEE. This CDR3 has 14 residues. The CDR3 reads CASSGSSGQETQTF. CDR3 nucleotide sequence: TGTGCCAGCAGCGGGTCTAGCGGACAAGAGACCCAGACCTTC.

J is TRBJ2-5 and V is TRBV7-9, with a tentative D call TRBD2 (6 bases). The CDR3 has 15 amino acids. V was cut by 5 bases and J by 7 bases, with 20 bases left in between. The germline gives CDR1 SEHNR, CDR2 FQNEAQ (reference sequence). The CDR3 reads CASSPKSGVGRTQYF. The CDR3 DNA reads TGTGCCAGCAGCCCTAAGTCGGGGGTGGGACGGACCCAGTACTTC.

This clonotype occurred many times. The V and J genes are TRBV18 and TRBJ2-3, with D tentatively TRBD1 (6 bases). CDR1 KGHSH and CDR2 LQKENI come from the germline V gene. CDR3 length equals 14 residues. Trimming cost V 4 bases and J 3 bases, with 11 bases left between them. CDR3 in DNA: TGTGCCAGCTCACTCAGACAGGAGACAGATACGCAGTATTTT. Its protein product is CASSLRQETDTQYF.

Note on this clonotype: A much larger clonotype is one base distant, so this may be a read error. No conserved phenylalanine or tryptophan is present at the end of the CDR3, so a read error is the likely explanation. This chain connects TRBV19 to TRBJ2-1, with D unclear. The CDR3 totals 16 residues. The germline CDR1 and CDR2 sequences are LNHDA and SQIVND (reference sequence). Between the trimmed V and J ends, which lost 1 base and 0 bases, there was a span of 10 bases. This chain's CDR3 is CASSIGSESSYNEQFS. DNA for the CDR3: TGTGCCAGTAGTATAGGATCGGAGAGCTCCTACAATGAGCAGTTCTCC.

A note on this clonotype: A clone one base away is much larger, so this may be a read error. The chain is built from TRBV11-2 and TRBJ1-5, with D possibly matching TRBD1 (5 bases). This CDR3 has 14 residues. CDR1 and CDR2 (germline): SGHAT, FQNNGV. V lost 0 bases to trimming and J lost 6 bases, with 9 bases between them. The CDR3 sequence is CASSLDDSSQPQHF. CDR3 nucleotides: TGTGCCAGCAGCTTAGATGACAGTTCTCAGCCCCAGCATTTT.

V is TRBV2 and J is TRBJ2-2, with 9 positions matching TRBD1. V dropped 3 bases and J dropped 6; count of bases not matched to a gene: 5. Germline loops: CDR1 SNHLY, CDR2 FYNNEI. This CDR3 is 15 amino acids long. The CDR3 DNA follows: TGTGCCAGCAGTGATTACAGGGGGCAGGCCGGGGAGCTGTTTTTT. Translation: CASSDYRGQAGELFF.

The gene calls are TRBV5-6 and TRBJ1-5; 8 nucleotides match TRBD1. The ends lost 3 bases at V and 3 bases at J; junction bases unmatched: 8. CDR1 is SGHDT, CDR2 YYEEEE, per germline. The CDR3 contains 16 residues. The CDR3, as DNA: TGTGCCAGCAGCTCCCTCCGGGACAGGTACAATCAGCCCCAGCATTTT. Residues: CASSSLRDRYNQPQHF.

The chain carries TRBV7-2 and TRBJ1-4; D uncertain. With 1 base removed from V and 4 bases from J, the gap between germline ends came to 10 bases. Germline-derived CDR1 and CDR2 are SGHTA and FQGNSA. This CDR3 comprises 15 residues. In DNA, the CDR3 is TGTGCCAGCAGCTTAGACCCACGTCTTAATGAAAAACTGTTTTTT. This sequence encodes CASSLDPRLNEKLFF. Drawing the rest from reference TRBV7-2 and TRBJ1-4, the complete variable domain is GAGVSQSPSNKVTEKGKDVELRCDPISGHTALYWYRQSLGQGLEFLIYFQGNSAPDKSGLPSDRFSAERTGGSVSTLTIQRTQQEDSAVYLCASSLDPRLNEKLFFGSGTQLSVL.

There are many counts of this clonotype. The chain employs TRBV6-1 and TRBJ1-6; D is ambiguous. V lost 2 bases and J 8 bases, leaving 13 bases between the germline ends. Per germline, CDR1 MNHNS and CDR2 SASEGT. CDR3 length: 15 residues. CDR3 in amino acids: CASSETPRMYSPLHF. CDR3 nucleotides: TGTGCCAGCAGTGAAACTCCCCGGATGTATTCACCCCTCCACTTT.

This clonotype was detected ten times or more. The CDR3 bases are TGTGCCAGCAGCGGACAGGGTAGGGGTGGCTACACCTTC. Its protein is CASSGQGRGGYTF. The rearrangement links TRBV7-9 to TRBJ1-2, with 8 bases identical to TRBD1. From germline, CDR1 is SEHNR and CDR2 FQNEAQ (reference sequence). V was pared by 5 bases and J by 7 bases, with 6 bases of the junction left unmatched. This CDR3 is built from 13 residues.

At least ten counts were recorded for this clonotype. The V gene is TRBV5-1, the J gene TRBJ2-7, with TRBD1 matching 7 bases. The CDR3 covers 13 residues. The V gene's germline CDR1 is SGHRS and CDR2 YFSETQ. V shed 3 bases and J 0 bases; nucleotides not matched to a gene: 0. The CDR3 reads CASSWDSSYEQYF. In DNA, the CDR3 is TGCGCCAGCAGCTGGGACAGCTCCTACGAGCAGTACTTC.

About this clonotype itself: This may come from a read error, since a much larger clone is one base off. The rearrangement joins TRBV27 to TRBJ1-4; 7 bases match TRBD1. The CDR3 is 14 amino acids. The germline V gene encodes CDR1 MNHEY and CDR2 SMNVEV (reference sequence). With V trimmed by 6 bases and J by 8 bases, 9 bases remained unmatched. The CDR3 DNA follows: TGTGCCAGCAGCCGCACAGGGGCGAGGGAAAAACTGTTTTTT. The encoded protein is CASSRTGAREKLFF.

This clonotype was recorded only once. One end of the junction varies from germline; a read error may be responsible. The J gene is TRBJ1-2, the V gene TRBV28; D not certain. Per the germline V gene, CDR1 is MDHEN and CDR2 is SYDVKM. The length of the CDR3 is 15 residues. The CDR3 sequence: CASRSGSGFNYGYIF. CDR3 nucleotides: TGTGCCAGCAGGTCCGGTTCTGGATTTAACTATGGCTACATCTTC.

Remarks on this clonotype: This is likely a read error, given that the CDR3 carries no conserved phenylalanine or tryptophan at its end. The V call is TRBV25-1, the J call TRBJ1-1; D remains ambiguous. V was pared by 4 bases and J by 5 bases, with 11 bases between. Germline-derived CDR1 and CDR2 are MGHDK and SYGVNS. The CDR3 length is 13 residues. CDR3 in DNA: TGTGCCAGCAGTGGTCTGAAAGGGACTGAAGCTTTCTCT. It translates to CASSGLKGTEAFS.

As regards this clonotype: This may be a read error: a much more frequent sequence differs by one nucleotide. This CDR3 is CASSLRVNEHFF. For the CDR3, the DNA is TGCGCCAGCAGCTTACGCGTTAATGAGCACTTCTTC. The rearrangement joins TRBV5-1 to TRBJ2-1; D ambiguous. Per the germline V gene, CDR1 is SGHRS and CDR2 is YFSETQ. This CDR3 contains 12 residues.

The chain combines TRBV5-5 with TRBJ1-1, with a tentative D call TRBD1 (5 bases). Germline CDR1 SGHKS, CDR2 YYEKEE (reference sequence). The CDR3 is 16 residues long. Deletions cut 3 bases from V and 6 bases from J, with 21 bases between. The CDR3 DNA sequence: TGTGCCAGCAGCTCGCCTCGACCGGGGGTTGTGGCTGAAGCTTTCTTT. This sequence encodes CASSSPRPGVVAEAFF.

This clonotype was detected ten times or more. The CDR3 spells CAINADSNQPQHF. DNA for the CDR3: TGTGCCATCAATGCGGATAGCAATCAGCCCCAGCATTTT. V is TRBV10-3 and J is TRBJ1-5; D not resolved. The germline V gene encodes CDR1 ENHRY and CDR2 SYGVKD. The CDR3 is 13 amino acids. V lost 7 bases and J lost 0, with 7 bases in between.

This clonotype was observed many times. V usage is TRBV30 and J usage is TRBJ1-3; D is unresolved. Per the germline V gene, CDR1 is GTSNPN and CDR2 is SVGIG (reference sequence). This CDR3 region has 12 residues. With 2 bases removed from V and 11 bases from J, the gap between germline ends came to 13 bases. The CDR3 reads CAWSLTRGAIYF. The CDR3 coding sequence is TGTGCCTGGAGTCTGACCCGAGGAGCCATATATTTT.

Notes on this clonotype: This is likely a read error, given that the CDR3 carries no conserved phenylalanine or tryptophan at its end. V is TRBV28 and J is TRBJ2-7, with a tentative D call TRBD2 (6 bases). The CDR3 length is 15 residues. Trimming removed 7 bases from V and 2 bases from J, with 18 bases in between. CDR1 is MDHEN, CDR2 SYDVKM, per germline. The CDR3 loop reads CASNGGIGQPYEQYL. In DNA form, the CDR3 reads TGTGCCAGCAACGGGGGTATAGGACAACCCTACGAGCAGTACCTC.

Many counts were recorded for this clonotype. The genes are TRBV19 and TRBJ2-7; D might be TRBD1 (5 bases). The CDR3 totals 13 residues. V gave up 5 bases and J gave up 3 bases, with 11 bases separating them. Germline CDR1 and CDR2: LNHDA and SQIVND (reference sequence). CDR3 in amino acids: CASSQGSVYEQYF. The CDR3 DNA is TGTGCCAGTAGTCAGGGATCCGTCTACGAGCAGTACTTC. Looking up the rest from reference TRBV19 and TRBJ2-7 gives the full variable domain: DGGITQSPKYLFRKEGQNVTLSCEQNLNHDAMYWYRQDPGQGLRLIYYSQIVNDFQKGDIAEGYSVSREKKESFPLTVTSAQKNPTAFYLCASSQGSVYEQYFGPGTRLTVT.